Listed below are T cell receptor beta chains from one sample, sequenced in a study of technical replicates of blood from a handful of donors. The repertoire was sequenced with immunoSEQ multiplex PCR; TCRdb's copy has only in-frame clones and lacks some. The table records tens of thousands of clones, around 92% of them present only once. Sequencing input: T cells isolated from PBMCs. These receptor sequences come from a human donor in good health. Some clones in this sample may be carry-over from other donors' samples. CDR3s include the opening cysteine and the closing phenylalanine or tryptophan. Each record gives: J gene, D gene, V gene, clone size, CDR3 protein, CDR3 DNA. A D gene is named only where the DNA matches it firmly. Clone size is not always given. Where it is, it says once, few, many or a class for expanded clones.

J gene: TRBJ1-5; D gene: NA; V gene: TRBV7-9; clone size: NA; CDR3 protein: CASSRGTPAGSNQPQHF; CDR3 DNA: TGTGCCAGCAGCCGCGGGACCCCGGCGGGTAGCAATCAGCCCCAGCATTTT
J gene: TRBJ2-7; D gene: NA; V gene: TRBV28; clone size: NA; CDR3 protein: CASSLLPGDLFYSSYEQYF; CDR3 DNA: TGTGCCAGCAGTTTACTACCGGGGGACTTGTTCTATAGCTCCTACGAGCAGTACTTC
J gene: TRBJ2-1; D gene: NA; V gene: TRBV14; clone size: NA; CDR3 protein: CASSQEVRGYNEQFF; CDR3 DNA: TGTGCCAGCAGCCAAGAAGTACGGGGTTACAATGAGCAGTTCTTC
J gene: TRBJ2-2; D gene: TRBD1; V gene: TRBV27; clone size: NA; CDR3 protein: CASSDRGTGELFF; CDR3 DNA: TGTGCCAGCAGTGACAGGGGCACCGGGGAGCTGTTTTTT
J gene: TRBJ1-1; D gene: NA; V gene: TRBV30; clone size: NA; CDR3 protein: CAWSLRTEAFF; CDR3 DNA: TGTGCCTGGAGTTTGAGGACTGAAGCTTTCTTT
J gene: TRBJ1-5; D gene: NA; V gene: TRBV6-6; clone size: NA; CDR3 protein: CASIDRGGNQPQHF; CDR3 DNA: TGTGCCAGCATCGACCGGGGAGGGAATCAGCCCCAGCATTTT
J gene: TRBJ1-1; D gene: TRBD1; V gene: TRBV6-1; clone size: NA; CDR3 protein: CASRKTGTANTEAFF; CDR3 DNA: TGTGCCAGCAGAAAAACCGGGACAGCGAACACTGAAGCTTTCTTT
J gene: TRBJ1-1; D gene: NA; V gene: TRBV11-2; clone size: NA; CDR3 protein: CASSAQTLGTEAFF; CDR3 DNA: TGTGCCAGCAGCGCACAGACGTTGGGCACTGAAGCTTTCTTT
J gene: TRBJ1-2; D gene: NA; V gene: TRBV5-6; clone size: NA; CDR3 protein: CASSYGGEVGYTF; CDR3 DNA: TGTGCCAGCAGCTATGGGGGGGAAGTAGGCTACACCTTC
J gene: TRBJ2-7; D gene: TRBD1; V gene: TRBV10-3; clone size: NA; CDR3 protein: CAIRRGPVRVRGGEQYF; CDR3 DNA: TGTGCCATCAGGAGGGGGCCGGTCAGGGTCCGAGGAGGTGAGCAGTACTTC
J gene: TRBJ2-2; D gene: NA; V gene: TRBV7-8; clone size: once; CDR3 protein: CASSPRLGQGSGELFF; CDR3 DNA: TGTGCCAGCAGCCCACGATTAGGTCAGGGGTCTGGGGAGCTGTTTTTT
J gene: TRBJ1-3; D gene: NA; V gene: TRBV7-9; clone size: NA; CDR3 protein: CASSRLTGDGNTIYF; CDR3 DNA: TGTGCCAGCAGCCGTTTAACAGGAGATGGAAACACCATATATTTT
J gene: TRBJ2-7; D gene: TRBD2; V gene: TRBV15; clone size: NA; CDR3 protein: CATSRVETSGYEQYF; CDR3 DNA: TGTGCCACCAGCAGAGTGGAAACTAGCGGCTACGAGCAGTACTTC
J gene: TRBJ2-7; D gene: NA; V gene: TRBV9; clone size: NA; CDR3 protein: CASSVALGRAYEQYF; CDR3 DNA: TGTGCCAGCAGCGTAGCTCTTGGCAGGGCATACGAGCAGTACTTC
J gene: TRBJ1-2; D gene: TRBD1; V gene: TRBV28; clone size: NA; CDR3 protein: CASSFAGGNVNYGYTF; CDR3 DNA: TGTGCCAGCAGTTTTGCAGGGGGCAACGTTAACTATGGCTACACCTTC
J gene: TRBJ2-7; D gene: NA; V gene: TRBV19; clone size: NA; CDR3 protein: CARPQVYEQYF; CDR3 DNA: TGTGCCAGACCACAGGTCTACGAGCAGTACTTC
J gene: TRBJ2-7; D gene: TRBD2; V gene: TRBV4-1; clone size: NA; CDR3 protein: CASSQVPQPLADYEQYF; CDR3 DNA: TGCGCCAGCAGCCAAGTGCCCCAGCCTCTAGCGGACTACGAGCAGTACTTC
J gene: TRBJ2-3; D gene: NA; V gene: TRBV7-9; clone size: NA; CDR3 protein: CASIGVATRSTDTQYF; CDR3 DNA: TGTGCCAGCATCGGTGTTGCGACGCGGAGCACAGATACGCAGTATTTT
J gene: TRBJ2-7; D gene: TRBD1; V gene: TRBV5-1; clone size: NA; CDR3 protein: CASSLTTGGSYEQYF; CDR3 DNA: TGCGCCAGCAGCCTAACTACAGGGGGGTCCTACGAGCAGTACTTC
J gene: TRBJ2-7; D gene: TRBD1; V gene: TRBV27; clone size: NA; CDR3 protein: CASSSGTGPYEQYF; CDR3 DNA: TGTGCCAGCAGTTCCGGGACAGGGCCCTACGAGCAGTACTTC
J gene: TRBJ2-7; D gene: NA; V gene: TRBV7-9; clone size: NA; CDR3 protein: CASSPGAGTNTYEQYF; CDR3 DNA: TGTGCCAGCAGCCCCGGGGCCGGGACAAACACCTACGAGCAGTACTTC
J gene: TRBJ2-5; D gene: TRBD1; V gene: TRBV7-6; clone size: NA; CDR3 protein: CASSLNRGGETQYF; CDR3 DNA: TGTGCCAGCAGCTTAAACAGGGGTGGGGAGACCCAGTACTTC
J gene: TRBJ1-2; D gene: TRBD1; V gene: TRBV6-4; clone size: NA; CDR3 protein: CASSDTRDRGLSYGYTF; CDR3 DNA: TGTGCCAGCAGTGACACCCGGGACAGGGGCCTCTCCTATGGCTACACCTTC
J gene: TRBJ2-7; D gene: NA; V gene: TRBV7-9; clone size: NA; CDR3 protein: CASSDDTGHYEQYF; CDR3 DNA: TGTGCCAGCAGTGATGATACAGGGCACTACGAGCAGTACTTC
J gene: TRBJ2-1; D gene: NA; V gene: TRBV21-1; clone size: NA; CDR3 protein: CASSRDRVCSYNEQFF; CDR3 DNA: TGTGCCAGCAGCAGGGACAGGGTTTGCTCCTACAATGAGCAGTTCTTC
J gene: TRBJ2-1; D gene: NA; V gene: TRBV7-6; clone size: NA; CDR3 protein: CASSLAGEQFF; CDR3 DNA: TGTGCCAGCAGCTTAGCTGGCGAGCAGTTCTTC
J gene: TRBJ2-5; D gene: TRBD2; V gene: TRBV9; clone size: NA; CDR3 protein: CASSDAGGPGETQYF; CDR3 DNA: TGTGCCAGCAGCGACGCGGGGGGGCCGGGGGAGACCCAGTACTTC
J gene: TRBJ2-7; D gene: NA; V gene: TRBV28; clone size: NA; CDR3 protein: CASSLTGTNYEQYF; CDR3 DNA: TGTGCCAGCAGTTTGACCGGGACAAACTACGAGCAGTACTTC
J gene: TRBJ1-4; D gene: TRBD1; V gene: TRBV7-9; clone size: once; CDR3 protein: CASSLGQGEKEKLFF; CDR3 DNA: TGTGCCAGCAGCTTGGGGCAGGGGGAAAAGGAAAAACTGTTTTTT
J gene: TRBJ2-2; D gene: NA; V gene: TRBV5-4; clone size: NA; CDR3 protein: CASSNGGTGELFF; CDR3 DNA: TGTGCCAGCAGTAACGGTGGTACCGGGGAGCTGTTTTTT
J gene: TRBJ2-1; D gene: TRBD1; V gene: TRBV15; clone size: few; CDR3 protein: CATSRDLQGEQFF; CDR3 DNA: TGTGCCACCAGCAGAGATCTACAGGGGGAGCAGTTCTTC
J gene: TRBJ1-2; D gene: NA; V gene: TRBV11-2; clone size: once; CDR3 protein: CASSLDGAFRGGYTF; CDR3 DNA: TGTGCCAGCAGCTTAGATGGTGCGTTCAGGGGAGGCTACACCTTC
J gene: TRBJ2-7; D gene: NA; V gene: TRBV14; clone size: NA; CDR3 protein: CASSQDSVAATYEQYF; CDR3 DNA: TGTGCCAGCAGCCAAGATTCGGTAGCTGCGACCTACGAGCAGTACTTC
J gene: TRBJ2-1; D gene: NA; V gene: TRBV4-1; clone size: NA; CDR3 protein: CASRSETVSYNEQFF; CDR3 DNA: TGCGCCAGCAGGAGCGAGACGGTCTCCTACAATGAGCAGTTCTTC
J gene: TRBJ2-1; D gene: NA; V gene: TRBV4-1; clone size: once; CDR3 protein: CASSRSGFGDNEQFF; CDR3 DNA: TGCGCCAGCAGCCGAAGCGGCTTCGGAGACAATGAGCAGTTCTTC
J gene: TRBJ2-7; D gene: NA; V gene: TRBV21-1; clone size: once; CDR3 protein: CASSKERPNKRGQPSYEQYF; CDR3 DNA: TGTGCCAGCAGCAAAGAACGGCCTAATAAGAGGGGACAGCCCTCCTACGAGCAGTACTTC
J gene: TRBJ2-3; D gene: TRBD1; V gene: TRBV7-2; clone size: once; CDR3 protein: CASSLGQGIDTQYF; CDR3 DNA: TGTGCCAGCAGCCTTGGACAGGGAATAGATACGCAGTATTTT
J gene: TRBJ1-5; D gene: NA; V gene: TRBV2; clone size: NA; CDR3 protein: CASSDISFNQPQHF; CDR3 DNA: TGTGCCAGCAGTGATATCAGTTTTAATCAGCCCCAGCATTTT
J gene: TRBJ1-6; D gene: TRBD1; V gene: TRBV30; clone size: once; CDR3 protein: CASKTGQGSSPLHF; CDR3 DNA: TGTGCCTCTAAAACGGGACAGGGAAGCTCACCCCTCCACTTT
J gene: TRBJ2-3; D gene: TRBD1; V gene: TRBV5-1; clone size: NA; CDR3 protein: CASSVTGVVTPRDTQYF; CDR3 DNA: TGCGCCAGCAGCGTAACAGGGGTCGTTACCCCCAGAGATACGCAGTATTTT
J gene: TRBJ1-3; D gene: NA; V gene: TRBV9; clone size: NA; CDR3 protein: CASSASTGPSSGNTIYF; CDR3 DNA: TGTGCCAGCAGCGCCTCCACAGGGCCCTCCTCTGGAAACACCATATATTTT
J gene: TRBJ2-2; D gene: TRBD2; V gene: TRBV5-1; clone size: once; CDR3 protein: CASSLQRTAGGPMNTGELFF; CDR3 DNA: TGCGCCAGCAGCTTACAAAGAACGGCGGGGGGCCCCATGAACACCGGGGAGCTGTTTTTT
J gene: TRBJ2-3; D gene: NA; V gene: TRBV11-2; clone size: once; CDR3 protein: CASRNNREIYTQYF; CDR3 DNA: TGTGCCAGCAGGAACAACCGGGAGATTTATACGCAGTATTTT